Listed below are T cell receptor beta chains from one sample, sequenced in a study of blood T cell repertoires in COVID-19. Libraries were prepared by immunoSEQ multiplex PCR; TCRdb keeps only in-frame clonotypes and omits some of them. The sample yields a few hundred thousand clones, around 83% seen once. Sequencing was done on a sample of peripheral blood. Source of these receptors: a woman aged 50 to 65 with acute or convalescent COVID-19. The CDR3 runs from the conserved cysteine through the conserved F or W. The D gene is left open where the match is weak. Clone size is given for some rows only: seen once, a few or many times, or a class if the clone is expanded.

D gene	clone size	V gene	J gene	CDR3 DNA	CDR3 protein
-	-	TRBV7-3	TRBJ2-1	TGTGCCAGCAGCTTCGGGCTAGCAGAAAACAATGAGCAGTTCTTC	CASSFGLAENNEQFF
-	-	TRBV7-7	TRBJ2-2	TGTGCCAGCAGCCGCCAGGAGGCTTACACCGGGGAGCTGTTTTTT	CASSRQEAYTGELFF
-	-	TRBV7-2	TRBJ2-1	TGTGCCAGCAGCCAGAACAGCGGGTTGTTGGACAATGAGCAGTTCTTC	CASSQNSGLLDNEQFF
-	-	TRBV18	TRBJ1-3	TGTGCCAGCTCAGAGGAAAACACCATATATTTT	CASSEENTIYF
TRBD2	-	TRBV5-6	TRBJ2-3	TGTGCCAGCAGCTTGGTCGGTAGCGGGAGGGTAGGGACAGATACGCAGTATTTT	CASSLVGSGRVGTDTQYF
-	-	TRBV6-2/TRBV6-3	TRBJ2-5	TGTGCCAGCAGCCGACAGGCCCCGGAGACCCAGTACTTC	CASSRQAPETQYF
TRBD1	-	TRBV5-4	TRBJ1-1	TGTGCCAGCAGCTCGGGACAGACCATGAACACTGAAGCTTTCTTT	CASSSGQTMNTEAFF
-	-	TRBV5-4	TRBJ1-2	TGTGCCAGCAGCTTCCGGGACATAAGAGGTGGCTACACCTTC	CASSFRDIRGGYTF
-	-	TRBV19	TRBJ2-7	TGTGCCAGTAGTATGTCCGGTTACAGCTCCTACGAGCAGTACTTC	CASSMSGYSSYEQYF
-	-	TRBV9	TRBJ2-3	TGTGCCAGCAGCGTATGGGGGGAGACAGATACGCAGTATTTT	CASSVWGETDTQYF
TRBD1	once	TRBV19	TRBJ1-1	TGTGCCAGTAGTACCAGACAGGGTGAAGCTTTCTTT	CASSTRQGEAFF
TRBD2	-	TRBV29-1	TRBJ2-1	TGCAGCGTTGAAATGGGTCGCGGGAGCTCCTACAATGAGCAGTTCTTC	CSVEMGRGSSYNEQFF
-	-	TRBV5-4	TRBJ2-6	TGTGCCAGCAGCTTGGCCGAGCTCTCTGGGGCCAACGTCCTGACTTTC	CASSLAELSGANVLTF
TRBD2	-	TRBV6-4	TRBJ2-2	TGTGCCACAAGCGGGGGCGCGAGTACCGGGGAGCTGTTTTTT	CATSGGASTGELFF
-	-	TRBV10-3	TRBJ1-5	TGTGCCATCAGTGCTACACCCGGACTGGTTGGCAATCAGCCCCAGCATTTT	CAISATPGLVGNQPQHF
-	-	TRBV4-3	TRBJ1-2	TGCGCCAGCAGCCAAGTCAACCAGGACTATGGCTACACCTTC	CASSQVNQDYGYTF
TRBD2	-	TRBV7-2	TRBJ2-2	TGTGCCAGCAGCGCTAGCGGGGTAGGCGGGGAGCTGTTTTTT	CASSASGVGGELFF
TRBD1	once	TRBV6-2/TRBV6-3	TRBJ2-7	TGTGCCAGCAGTTACGCCCCAGGACAGGTGATCTACGAGCAGTACTTC	CASSYAPGQVIYEQYF
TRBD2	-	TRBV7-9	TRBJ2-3	TGTGCCAGCAGCTTAGTAGCGGGAGGAGATACGCAGTATTTT	CASSLVAGGDTQYF
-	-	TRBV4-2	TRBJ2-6	TGTGCCAGCAGCCAAGATGGCAGGGGCTCTGGGGCCAACGTCCTGACTTTC	CASSQDGRGSGANVLTF
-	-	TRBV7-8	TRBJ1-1	TGTGCCAGCAGCTTAATCAGGAACACTGAAGCTTTCTTT	CASSLIRNTEAFF
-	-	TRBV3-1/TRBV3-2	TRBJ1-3	TGTGCCAGCAGCAAGCCTGGAAACACCATATATTTT	CASSKPGNTIYF
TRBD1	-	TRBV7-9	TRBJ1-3	TGTGCCACCGAACCATTACAGGGGGCTGTCGGATGGAACACCATATATTTT	CATEPLQGAVGWNTIYF
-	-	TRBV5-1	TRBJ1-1	TGCGCCAGCAGCTTGGAACAGGGGAACACTGAAGCTTTCTTT	CASSLEQGNTEAFF
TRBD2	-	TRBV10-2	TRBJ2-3	TGCGCCAGCAGTGAATCGGGAGCGGGAGGTACAGATACGCAGTATTTT	CASSESGAGGTDTQYF